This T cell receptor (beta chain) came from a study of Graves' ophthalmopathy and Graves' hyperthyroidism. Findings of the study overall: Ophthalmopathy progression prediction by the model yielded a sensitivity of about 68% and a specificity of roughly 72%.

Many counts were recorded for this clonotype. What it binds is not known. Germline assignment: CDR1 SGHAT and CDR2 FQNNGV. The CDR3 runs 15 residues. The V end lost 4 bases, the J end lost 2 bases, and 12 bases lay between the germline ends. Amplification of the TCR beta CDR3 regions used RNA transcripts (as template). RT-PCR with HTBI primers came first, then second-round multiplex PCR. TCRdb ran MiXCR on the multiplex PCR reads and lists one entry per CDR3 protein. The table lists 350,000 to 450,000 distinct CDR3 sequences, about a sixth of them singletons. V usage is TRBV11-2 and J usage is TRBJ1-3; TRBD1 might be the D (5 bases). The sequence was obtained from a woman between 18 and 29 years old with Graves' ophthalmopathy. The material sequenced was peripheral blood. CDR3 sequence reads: CASSWGPDPGNTIYF. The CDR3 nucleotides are TGTGCCAGCAGCTGGGGACCTGACCCTGGAAACACCATATATTTT.